Shown below are 30 T cell receptor beta chains from a single sample sequenced in a study of control samples from healthy donors and cancer patients. Produced via immunoSEQ multiplex PCR; TCRdb's table is partial and in-frame only. This table has around 59,000 clones, roughly 90% appearing once. The material sequenced was PBMCs. These receptor sequences come from a man in his forties with colorectal cancer.

The chain links TRBV5-1 to TRBJ2-5; 7 bases are a match to TRBD2. With V trimmed by 4 bases and J by 9 bases, 15 bases remained unmatched. This CDR3 comprises 15 residues. The V gene's germline CDR1 is SGHRS and CDR2 YFSETQ. Here the CDR3 reads CASSQELARYSPQYF. The CDR3 DNA follows: TGCGCCAGCAGCCAAGAACTAGCGCGGTATTCCCCCCAGTACTTC.

A single count supports this clone. The J gene is TRBJ2-5, the V gene TRBV6-5, with TRBD1 matching 10 bases. CDR1 is MNHEY and CDR2 is SVGAGI in the germline V gene. J gave up 4 bases and V 2 bases, and 1 base lay outside the gene matches. The CDR3 has 14 amino acids. The CDR3 DNA reads as TGTGCCAGCAGTTACGGGGACAGGGGAGAGACCCAGTACTTC. Amino acids: CASSYGDRGETQYF.

The chain joins TRBV18 to TRBJ1-2; 9 nucleotides align to TRBD1. The germline gives CDR1 KGHSH, CDR2 LQKENI. This CDR3 is 13 amino acids long. After removal of 5 bases from V and 6 bases from J, the junction contained 4 bases not matched to a gene. CDR3 nucleotide sequence: TGTGCCAGCTCATCACAGGGGGCAGATGGCTACACCTTC. Amino acid sequence: CASSSQGADGYTF.

The chain combines TRBV3-1 (or the pseudogene TRBV3-2) with TRBJ1-1, with D perhaps matching TRBD1 (6 bases). The CDR3 consists of 14 residues. CDR1 is LGHDT and CDR2 is YNNKEL in the germline V gene (reference sequence). V lost 4 bases, J lost 3 bases, and 12 bases lay in between. Here the CDR3 reads CASSRQGQYTEAFF. In DNA, the CDR3 is TGTGCCAGCAGCCGACAAGGACAGTACACTGAAGCTTTCTTT.

This chain connects TRBV29-1 to TRBJ1-2; unclear D gene. V lost 6 bases, J lost 8 bases, and 16 bases lay in between. The length of the CDR3 is 12 residues. The germline V gene has CDR1 SQVTM and CDR2 ANQGSEA. The CDR3 protein is CSVRDTPAGYTF. CDR3 coding DNA: TGCAGCGTGAGAGATACGCCAGCGGGCTACACCTTC. Together with reference TRBV29-1 and TRBJ1-2, the CDR3 gives the full variable domain: SAVISQKPSRDICQRGTSLTIQCQVDSQVTMMFWYRQQPGQSLTLIATANQGSEATYESGFVIDKFPISRPNLTFSTLTVSNMSPEDSSIYLCSVRDTPAGYTFGSGTRLTVV.

The rearrangement uses TRBV30 and TRBJ2-5; D gene unclear. The germline gives CDR1 GTSNPN, CDR2 SVGIG (reference sequence). The CDR3 totals 15 residues. V lost 2 bases and J lost 0, with 13 bases in between. The CDR3 sequence is CAWSRPTVNQETQYF. As DNA, the CDR3 is TGTGCCTGGAGTAGACCAACAGTCAACCAAGAGACCCAGTACTTC.

This chain connects TRBV19 to TRBJ1-5; unclear D gene. This CDR3 contains 14 residues. CDR1 LNHDA and CDR2 SQIVND come from the germline V gene (reference sequence). Trimming removed 4 bases at V and 4 bases at J, with 11 bases between. The CDR3 is CASSNNYGNQPQHF. The CDR3 coding sequence is TGTGCCAGTAGTAATAATTACGGGAATCAGCCCCAGCATTTT.

There are a few counts of this clone. Germline is not matched at one junction end, which may reflect a read error. The chain uses TRBV12-3 or TRBV12-4 and TRBJ2-1, with a tentative D call TRBD2 (5 bases). This CDR3 contains 12 residues. CDR3 amino acids: CASSFGLTRVVF. CDR3 DNA sequence: TGTGCCAGCAGCTTCGGACTGACGAGGGTGGTCTTC.

As DNA, the CDR3 is TGTGCCAGTAGTATTCGTGGAACGGACTATAATTCACCCCTCCACTTT. It yields the protein CASSIRGTDYNSPLHF. The chain joins TRBV19 to TRBJ1-6; D uncertain. This CDR3 has 16 residues. V was cut by 3 bases and J by 3 bases, with 12 bases left in between. CDR1 is LNHDA and CDR2 is SQIVND in the germline V gene (reference sequence).

The V call is TRBV9, the J call TRBJ2-4, with a weak D call TRBD1 (6 bases). Per germline, CDR1 SGDLS and CDR2 YYNGEE. V was shortened by 4 bases and J by 6 bases, with 11 bases between the two germline ends. CDR3 length: 13 residues. The DNA for the CDR3 is TGTGCCAGCAGCCCCCGAGGGGGAAACATTCAGTACTTC. Translated, it gives CASSPRGGNIQYF.

The chain recombines TRBV7-8 with TRBJ1-5; maybe TRBD1 (5 bases). CDR3 size: 14 residues. Trimming shortened V by 3 bases and J by 0 bases, and 6 bases separated the two germline ends. The V gene's germline CDR1 is SGHVS and CDR2 FQNEAQ. CDR3 coding DNA: TGTGCCAGCAGCTTGACAGATAGCAATCAGCCCCAGCATTTT. This codes for CASSLTDSNQPQHF.

The CDR3 sequence: CASSSRGEGGSYNEQFF. Here the CDR3 DNA reads TGTGCCAGCAGTTCTCGCGGTGAGGGGGGGAGTTACAATGAGCAGTTCTTC. The chain joins TRBV11-2 to TRBJ2-1; maybe TRBD2 (7 bases). V was cut by 6 bases and J by 4 bases, with 22 bases left in between. Germline loops: CDR1 SGHAT, CDR2 FQNNGV. The CDR3 covers 17 residues.

The rearrangement joins TRBV5-1 to TRBJ1-2, with TRBD1 identical over 7 bases. V lost 0 bases to trimming and J lost 6 bases; unmatched junction nucleotides: 17. The CDR3 runs 18 residues. Per the germline V gene, CDR1 is SGHRS and CDR2 is YFSETQ. This chain's CDR3 is CASSLGSGGDRVADGYTF. CDR3 coding DNA: TGCGCCAGCAGCTTGGGTTCTGGGGGGGACAGAGTGGCAGATGGCTACACCTTC.

The chain recombines TRBV6-6 with TRBJ1-2; possibly TRBD1 for D (5 bases). This CDR3 region has 18 residues. Trimming stripped 5 bases from V and 3 bases from J, with 25 bases between. CDR1 is MNHNY, CDR2 SVGAGI, per germline (reference sequence). CDR3 DNA: TGTGCCAGCAGTCCCACACCCGGACAAAGAGGGAAGGACTATGGCTACACCTTC. Translated: CASSPTPGQRGKDYGYTF.

The chain is built from TRBV7-3 and TRBJ2-5, with D perhaps matching TRBD1 or TRBD2 (5 bases each). V was trimmed by 1 base and J by 2 bases, leaving 14 bases between them. The CDR3 is 16 residues long. Germline V lookup: CDR1 SGHTA, CDR2 FQGTGA. CDR3 region: CASSLRGVVLQETQYF. The CDR3 nucleotides read TGTGCCAGCAGCTTAAGAGGGGTGGTACTGCAAGAGACCCAGTACTTC.

The CDR3 loop is CASSQGGGGAYNEQFF. As DNA, the CDR3 is TGTGCCAGCAGCCAGGGCGGAGGGGGGGCTTACAATGAGCAGTTCTTC. V gene TRBV5-4 combines with J gene TRBJ2-1; D is perhaps TRBD2 (7 bases). Looked up from germline, CDR1 is SGHNT and CDR2 is YYREEE (reference sequence). There are 16 residues in the CDR3. Trimming removed 4 bases from V and 4 bases from J, with 18 bases in between.

The chain has TRBV12-3 or TRBV12-4 and TRBJ1-1; the D is unclear. Trimming pared 3 bases from V and 1 base from J, leaving 3 bases between. The CDR3 runs 12 residues. The CDR3 region has the DNA TGTGCCAGCAGTTTTGCGAACACTGAAGCTTTCTTT. Translation: CASSFANTEAFF.

The chain uses TRBV30 and TRBJ1-1, with D possibly matching TRBD1 (5 bases). Trimming removed 4 bases at V and 4 bases at J, with 10 bases between. The length of the CDR3 is 12 residues. CDR1 is GTSNPN, CDR2 SVGIG, per germline (reference sequence). CDR3 coding DNA: TGTGCCTGGATTGCGGGGGGCACTGAAGCTTTCTTT. Its translation: CAWIAGGTEAFF.

The chain recombines TRBV6-5 with TRBJ2-3, with D possibly TRBD2 on 5 matching bases. Germline V lookup: CDR1 MNHEY, CDR2 SVGAGI. The length of the CDR3 is 15 residues. Trimming removed 6 bases from V and 0 bases from J, with 13 bases in between. CDR3 sequence (DNA): TGTGCCAGCAGCTCGGACTCCCGCAGCACAGATACGCAGTATTTT. Encoded protein: CASSSDSRSTDTQYF.

Points on this clone: Other nucleotide sequences from this sample produce the same CDR3. The CDR3 DNA sequence: TGTGCCGGTATCCAGGGGACTGGAAACACCATATATTTT. It encodes CAGIQGTGNTIYF. J is TRBJ1-3 and V is TRBV30, with D tentatively TRBD1 (6 bases). Trimming left V 8 bases short and J 2 bases short, with 13 bases between. This CDR3 spans 13 amino acids. Germline CDR1 reads GTSNPN; CDR2 reads SVGIG (reference sequence). Looking up the rest from reference TRBV30 and TRBJ1-3 gives the full variable domain: SQTIHQWPATLVQPVGSPLSLECTVEGTSNPNLYWYRQAAGRGLQLLFYSVGIGQISSEVPQNLSASRPQDRQFILSSKKLLLSDSGFYLCAGIQGTGNTIYFGEGSWLTVV.

The gene calls are TRBV5-4 and TRBJ1-2, with TRBD1 matching 8 bases. After removal of 0 bases from V and 2 bases from J, the junction contained 3 bases not matched to a gene. Per the germline V gene, CDR1 is SGHNT and CDR2 is YYREEE (reference sequence). The CDR3 runs to 15 residues. The CDR3 region is CASSLAGTGNYGYTF. The CDR3 DNA is TGTGCCAGCAGCTTGGCGGGGACAGGAAACTATGGCTACACCTTC.

V usage is TRBV6-5 and J usage is TRBJ2-7; 7 bases fit TRBD1. In germline, CDR1 is MNHEY, CDR2 SVGAGI. This CDR3 contains 14 residues. The ends lost 5 bases at V and 3 bases at J; junction bases unmatched: 7. In nucleotides, the CDR3 is TGTGCCAGCAGTAGGGGACAGACATACTACGAGCAGTACTTC. As protein: CASSRGQTYYEQYF.

J is TRBJ1-2 and V is TRBV7-3; 7 bases are shared with TRBD1. The CDR3 contains 12 residues. V lost 5 bases to trimming and J lost 13 bases; unmatched junction nucleotides: 10. CDR1 is SGHTA, CDR2 FQGTGA, per germline. CDR3 sequence: CASSGPTGKATF. The CDR3 nucleotides read TGTGCCAGCAGCGGGCCGACAGGGAAAGCCACCTTC.

The chain is built from TRBV27 and TRBJ2-1; maybe TRBD2 (6 bases). There are 13 residues in the CDR3. Germline V gene lookup returns CDR1 MNHEY and CDR2 SMNVEV (reference sequence). V was cut by 2 bases and J by 7 bases, with 9 bases left in between. CDR3 protein: CASSLRLANEQFF. The CDR3 DNA is TGTGCCAGCAGTTTAAGGCTAGCGAATGAGCAGTTCTTC.

The rearrangement uses TRBV6-6 and TRBJ2-5; D is unresolved. Germline CDR1 reads MNHNY; CDR2 reads SVGAGI (reference sequence). Trimming shortened V by 7 bases and J by 5 bases, and 20 bases separated the two germline ends. There are 15 residues in the CDR3. The CDR3 reads CASNRGGSARETQYF. CDR3 bases: TGTGCCAGCAATCGTGGTGGATCGGCTCGGGAGACCCAGTACTTC.

The rearrangement uses TRBV3-1 (or the pseudogene TRBV3-2) and TRBJ2-2, with TRBD1 identical over 11 bases. Trimming at V came to 4 bases and at J to 7 bases, leaving 2 bases not matched to a gene. This CDR3 contains 14 residues. Germline V gene lookup returns CDR1 LGHDT and CDR2 YNNKEL (reference sequence). CDR3 nucleotides: TGTGCCAGCAGCCGGGGACAGGGGGTCGGGGAGCTGTTTTTT. Amino acids: CASSRGQGVGELFF.

This sequence joins TRBV5-1 and TRBJ1-2; D uncertain. Germline-derived CDR1 and CDR2 are SGHRS and YFSETQ. CDR3 length: 16 residues. The germline V and J ends were trimmed by 1 base and 8 bases, with 21 bases remaining between them. The CDR3 region is CASSLYDPSLAIGYTF. DNA of the CDR3: TGCGCCAGCAGCTTGTATGATCCCTCCCTCGCTATCGGCTACACCTTC. Supplemented by reference TRBV5-1 and TRBJ1-2, the full variable domain reads KAGVTQTPRYLIKTRGQQVTLSCSPISGHRSVSWYQQTPGQGLQFLFEYFSETQRNKGNFPGRFSGRQFSNSRSEMNVSTLELGDSALYLCASSLYDPSLAIGYTFGSGTRLTVV.

This chain links TRBV9 with TRBJ1-4; no clear D. V was shortened by 4 bases and J by 3 bases, with 10 bases between the two germline ends. From germline, CDR1 is SGDLS and CDR2 YYNGEE. The CDR3 covers 14 residues. The CDR3 is CASSPRGANEKLFF. CDR3 DNA: TGTGCCAGCAGCCCGCGGGGAGCTAATGAAAAACTGTTTTTT.

This clone was observed a single time. The V call is TRBV5-6, the J call TRBJ1-4; no firm D call. Germline CDR1 is SGHDT and CDR2 is YYEEEE. The CDR3 covers 14 residues. The V gene lost 2 bases and the J gene lost 1 base, with 6 bases spanning the gap. CDR3 region: CASSLGRTNEKLFF. CDR3 DNA: TGTGCCAGCAGCTTAGGCAGAACTAATGAAAAACTGTTTTTT.

J is TRBJ1-2 and V is TRBV11-2; D unresolved. Looked up from germline, CDR1 is SGHAT and CDR2 is FQNNGV. This CDR3 spans 11 amino acids. Trimming cost V 5 bases and J 4 bases, with 5 bases left between them. The CDR3 nucleotides read TGTGCCAGCAGCCGTGGCTATGGCTACACCTTC. As protein: CASSRGYGYTF.